Listed here is a single T cell receptor (beta chain). This sample was included in a study of shared T cell receptors in the human thymus. V shed 3 bases, J shed 5 bases, and the junction held 12 bases outside the gene matches. Germline CDR1 is SGHRS and CDR2 is YFSETQ. The CDR3 contains 17 residues. Data came from immunoSEQ multiplex PCR; TCRdb stores just in-frame clones and leaves some out. The data contain 540,000 or so clones, 78% of them seen just once; the ten biggest clones take up roughly 0.013%. This sample also belongs to another study, concerning human thymus T cells.

The rearrangement uses TRBV5-1 and TRBJ2-5, with 11 bases lining up with TRBD2. This sequence originates from a boy younger than two with a congenital heart defect. The sequenced sample was thymocytes. CDR3 region: CASSSQTSGEPLETQYF. DNA of the CDR3: TGCGCCAGCAGCTCCCAGACTAGCGGGGAACCTCTGGAGACCCAGTACTTC.